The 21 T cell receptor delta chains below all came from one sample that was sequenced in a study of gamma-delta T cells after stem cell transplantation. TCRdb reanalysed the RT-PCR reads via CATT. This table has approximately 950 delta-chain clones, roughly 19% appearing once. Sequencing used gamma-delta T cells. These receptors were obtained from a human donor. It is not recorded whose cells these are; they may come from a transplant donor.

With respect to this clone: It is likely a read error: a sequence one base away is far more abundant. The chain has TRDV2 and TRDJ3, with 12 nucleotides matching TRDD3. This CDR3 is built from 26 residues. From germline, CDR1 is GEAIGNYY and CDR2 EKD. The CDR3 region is CACDTVKSRPVLGDTMSSWDARQMFF. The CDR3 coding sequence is TGTGCCTGTGACACCGTCAAAAGCCGACCCGTACTGGGGGATACTATGTCCTCCTGGGACGCCCGACAGATGTTTTTC.

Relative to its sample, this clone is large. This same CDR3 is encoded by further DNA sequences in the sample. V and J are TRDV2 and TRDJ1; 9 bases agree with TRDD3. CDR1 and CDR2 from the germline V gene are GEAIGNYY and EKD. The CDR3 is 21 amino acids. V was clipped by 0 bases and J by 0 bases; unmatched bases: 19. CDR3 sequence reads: CACDTVLFTGGPRLHTDKLIF. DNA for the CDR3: TGTGCCTGTGACACCGTTTTATTTACTGGGGGACCACGGCTCCACACCGATAAACTCATCTTT.

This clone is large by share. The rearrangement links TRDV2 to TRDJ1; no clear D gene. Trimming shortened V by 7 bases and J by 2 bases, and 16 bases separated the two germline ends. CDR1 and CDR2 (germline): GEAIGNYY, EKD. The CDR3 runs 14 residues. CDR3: CACYTLMNTDKLIF. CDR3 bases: TGTGCCTGCTACACCCTGATGAATACCGATAAACTCATCTTT.

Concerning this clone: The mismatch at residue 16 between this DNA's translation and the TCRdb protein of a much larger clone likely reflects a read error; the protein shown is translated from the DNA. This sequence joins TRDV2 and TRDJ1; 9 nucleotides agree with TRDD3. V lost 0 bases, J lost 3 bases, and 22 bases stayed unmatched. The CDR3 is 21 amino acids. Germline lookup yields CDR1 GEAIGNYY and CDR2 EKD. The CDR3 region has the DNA TGTGCCTGTGACACCGTTTTATTTACTGGGGGACCACGGCTCCACGCCGATAAACTCATCTTT. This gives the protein CACDTVLFTGGPRLHADKLIF.

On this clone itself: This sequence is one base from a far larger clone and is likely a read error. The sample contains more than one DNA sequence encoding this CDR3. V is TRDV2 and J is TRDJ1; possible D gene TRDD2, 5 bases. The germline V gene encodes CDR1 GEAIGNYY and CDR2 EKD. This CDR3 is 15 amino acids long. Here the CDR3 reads CACDALLKYTDKLIF. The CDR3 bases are TGCGCCTGTGACGCCCTACTAAAATACACCGATAAACTCATCTTT.

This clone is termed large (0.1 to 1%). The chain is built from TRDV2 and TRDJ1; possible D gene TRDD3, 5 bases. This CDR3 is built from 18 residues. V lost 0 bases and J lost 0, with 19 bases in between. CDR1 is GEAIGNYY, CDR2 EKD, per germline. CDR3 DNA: TGTGCCTGTGACACCCTATTAGCCCGGGGGGCTTACACCGATAAACTCATCTTT. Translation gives CACDTLLARGAYTDKLIF.

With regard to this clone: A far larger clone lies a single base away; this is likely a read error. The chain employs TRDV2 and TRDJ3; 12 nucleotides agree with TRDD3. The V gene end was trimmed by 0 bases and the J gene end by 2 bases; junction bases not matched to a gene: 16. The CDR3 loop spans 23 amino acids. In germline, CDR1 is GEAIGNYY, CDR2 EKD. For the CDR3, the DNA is TGTGCCTGTGACACCGCCGCCCGCCCTGGGGGATACGGGGACCCCTGGGACACCCGACAGATGTTTTTC. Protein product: CACDTAARPGGYGDPWDTRQMFF.

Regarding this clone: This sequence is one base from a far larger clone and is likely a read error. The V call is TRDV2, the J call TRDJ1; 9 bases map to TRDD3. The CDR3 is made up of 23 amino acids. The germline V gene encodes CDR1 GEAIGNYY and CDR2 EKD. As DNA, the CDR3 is TGTGCCTGTGACACCGTAGCTTCGGGCCATACTGGGGGACAAACCCAGTACACCGATAGACTCATCTTT. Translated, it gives CACDTVASGHTGGQTQYTDRLIF.

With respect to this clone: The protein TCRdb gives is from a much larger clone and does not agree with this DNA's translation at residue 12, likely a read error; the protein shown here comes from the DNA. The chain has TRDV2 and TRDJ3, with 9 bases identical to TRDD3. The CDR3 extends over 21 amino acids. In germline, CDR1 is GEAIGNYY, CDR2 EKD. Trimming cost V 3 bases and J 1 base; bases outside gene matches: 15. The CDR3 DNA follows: TGTGCCTGTGACCAGTTGGGGGATAAGGTGGAGTGGTCCTGGGACACCCGACAGATGTTTTTC. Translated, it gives CACDQLGDKVEWSWDTRQMFF.

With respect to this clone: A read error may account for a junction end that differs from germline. The CDR3 reads CACDTAARPGGYGDPWGTRQMFF. CDR3 DNA sequence: TGTGCCTGTGACACCGCCGCCCGCCCTGGGGGATACGGGGACCCCTGGGGCACCCGACAGATGTTTTTC. This sequence joins TRDV2 and TRDJ3; 12 bases align to TRDD3. CDR1 is GEAIGNYY, CDR2 EKD, per germline. The length of the CDR3 is 23 residues.

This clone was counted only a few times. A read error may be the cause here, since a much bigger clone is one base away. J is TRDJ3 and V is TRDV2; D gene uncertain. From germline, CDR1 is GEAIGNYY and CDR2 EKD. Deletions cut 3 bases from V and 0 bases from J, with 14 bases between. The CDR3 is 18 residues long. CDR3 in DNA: TGTGCCTGTGACCCAGCCGGGCTTCACTCCTGGGACACCCGACAGATGTTTTTC. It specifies CACDPAGLHSWDTRQMFF.

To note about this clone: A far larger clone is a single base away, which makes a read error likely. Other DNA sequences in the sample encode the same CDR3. The CDR3 nucleotides read TGTGCCTGTGACTTCGTACTGGGGGAGACCCTTGGCGATAAGCTCATCTTT. It encodes CACDFVLGETLGDKLIF. The chain couples TRDV2 to TRDJ1; 9 bases align to TRDD3. This CDR3 spans 17 amino acids. Per germline, CDR1 GEAIGNYY and CDR2 EKD.

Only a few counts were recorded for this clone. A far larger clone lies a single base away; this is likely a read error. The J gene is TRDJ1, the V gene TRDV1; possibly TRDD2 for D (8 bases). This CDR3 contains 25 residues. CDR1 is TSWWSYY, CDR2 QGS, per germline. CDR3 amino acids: CALGESASYVKGRWGTLPYTDKPIF. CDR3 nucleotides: TGTGCTCTTGGGGAGTCAGCTTCCTACGTAAAGGGAAGGTGGGGGACTCTACCGTACACCGATAAACCCATCTTT.

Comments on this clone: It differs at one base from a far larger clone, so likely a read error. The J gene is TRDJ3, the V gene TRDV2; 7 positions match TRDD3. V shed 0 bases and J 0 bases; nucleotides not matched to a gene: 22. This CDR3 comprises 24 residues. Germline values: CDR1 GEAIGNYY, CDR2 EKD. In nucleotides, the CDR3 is TGTGCCTGTGACACCGTCAGCCAAGTCAGTATTGGGGGAACCCTCTCCTGGGACACCCGACAGATGTTTTTC. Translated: CACDTVSQVSIGGTLSWDTRQMFF.

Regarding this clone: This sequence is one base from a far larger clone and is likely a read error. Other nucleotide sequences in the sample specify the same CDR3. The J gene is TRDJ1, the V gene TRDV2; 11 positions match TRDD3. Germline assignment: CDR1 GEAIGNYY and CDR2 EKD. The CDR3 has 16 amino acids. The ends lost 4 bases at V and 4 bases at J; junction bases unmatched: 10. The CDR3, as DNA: TGTGCCTGTGAGGGGTTGGGGGATACGCTGGGCGATAAACTCATCTTT. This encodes CACEGLGDTLGDKLIF.

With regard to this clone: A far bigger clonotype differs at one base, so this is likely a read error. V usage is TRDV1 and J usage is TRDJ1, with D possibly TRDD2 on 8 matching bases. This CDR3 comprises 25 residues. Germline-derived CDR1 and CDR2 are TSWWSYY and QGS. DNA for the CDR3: TGTGCTCTTGGGGAGTCAGCTTCCTACGTAAAGGGAAGGTGGGGGACTCTACCGTACACCAATAAACTCATCTTT. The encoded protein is CALGESASYVKGRWGTLPYTNKLIF.

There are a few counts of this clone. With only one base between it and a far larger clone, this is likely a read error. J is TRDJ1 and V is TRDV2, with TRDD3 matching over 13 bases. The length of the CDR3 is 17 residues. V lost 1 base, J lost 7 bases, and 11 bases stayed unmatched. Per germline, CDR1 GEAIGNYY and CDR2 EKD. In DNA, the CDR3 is TGTGCCTGTGACACTCTTAGTACTGGGGGATACGCTTCTAAACTCATCTTT. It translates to CACDTLSTGGYASKLIF.

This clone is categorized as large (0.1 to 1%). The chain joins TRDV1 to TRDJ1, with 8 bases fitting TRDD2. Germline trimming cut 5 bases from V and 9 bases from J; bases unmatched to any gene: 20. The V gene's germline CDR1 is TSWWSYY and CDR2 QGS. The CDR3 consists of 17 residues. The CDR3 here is CALGSPFLVGPTEELIF. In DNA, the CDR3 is TGTGCTCTTGGGTCTCCCTTCCTAGTGGGCCCTACTGAAGAACTCATCTTT.

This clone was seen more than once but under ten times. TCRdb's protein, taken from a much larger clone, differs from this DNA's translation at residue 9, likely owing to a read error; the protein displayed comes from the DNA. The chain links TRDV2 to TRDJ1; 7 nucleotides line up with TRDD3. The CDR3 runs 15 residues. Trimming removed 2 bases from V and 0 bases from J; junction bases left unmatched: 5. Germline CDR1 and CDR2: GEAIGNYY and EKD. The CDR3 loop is CACDRVGEHTDKLIF. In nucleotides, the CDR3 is TGTGCCTGTGACAGGGTGGGGGAGCACACCGATAAACTCATCTTT.

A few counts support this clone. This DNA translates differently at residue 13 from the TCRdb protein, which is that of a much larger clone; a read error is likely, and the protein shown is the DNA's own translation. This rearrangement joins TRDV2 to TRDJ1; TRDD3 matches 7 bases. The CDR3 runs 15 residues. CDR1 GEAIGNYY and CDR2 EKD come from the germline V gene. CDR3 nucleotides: TGTGCCTGTGACTCCCTGGGGGCCTACACCGATAAACCCATCTTT. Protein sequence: CACDSLGAYTDKPIF.

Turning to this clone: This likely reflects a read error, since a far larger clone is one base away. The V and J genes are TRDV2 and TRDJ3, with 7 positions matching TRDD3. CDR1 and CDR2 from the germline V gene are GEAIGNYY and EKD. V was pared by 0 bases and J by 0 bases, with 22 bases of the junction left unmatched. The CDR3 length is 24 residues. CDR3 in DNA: TGTGCCTGTGACACCGTCAGCCAAGTCAGTACTGGGGTAACCCTCTCCTGGGACACCCGACAGATGTTTTTC. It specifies CACDTVSQVSTGVTLSWDTRQMFF.